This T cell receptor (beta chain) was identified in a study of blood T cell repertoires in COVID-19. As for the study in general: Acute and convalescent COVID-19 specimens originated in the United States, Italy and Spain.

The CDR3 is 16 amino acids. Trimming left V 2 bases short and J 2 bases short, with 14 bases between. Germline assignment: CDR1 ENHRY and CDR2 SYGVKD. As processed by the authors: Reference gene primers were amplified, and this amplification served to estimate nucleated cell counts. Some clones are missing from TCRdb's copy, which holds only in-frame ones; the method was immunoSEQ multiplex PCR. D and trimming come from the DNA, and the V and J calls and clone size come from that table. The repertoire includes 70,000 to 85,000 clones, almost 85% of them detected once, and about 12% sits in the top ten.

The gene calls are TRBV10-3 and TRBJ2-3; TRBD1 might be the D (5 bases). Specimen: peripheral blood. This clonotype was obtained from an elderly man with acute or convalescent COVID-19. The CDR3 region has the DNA TGTGCCATCAGTGAGATAAAAACAGGAGCCACAGATACGCAGTATTTT. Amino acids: CAISEIKTGATDTQYF.